The 10 T cell receptor beta chains listed next were all sequenced from one sample in a study of shared clonotypes between healthy human individuals. Method: immunoSEQ multiplex PCR; TCRdb's copy keeps in-frame clones and lacks some. The sample carries roughly 550,000 clones, just under 97% recorded once. Naive CD8 cells lacked CD45RO, underwent positive selection for CCR7 and left out terminally differentiated effector memory CD45RA+ cells. The sequencing sample was made of naive CD8+ T cells sorted from blood. The receptors derive from a young woman in good health.

The chain couples TRBV28 to TRBJ2-7, with 7 nucleotides matching TRBD1. The CDR3 length is 14 residues. Trimming took 5 bases from V and 2 from J; bases not matched to a gene: 6. Germline V gene data show CDR1 as MDHEN and CDR2 as SYDVKM. The CDR3 loop is CASSEGGYPYEQYF. In DNA, the CDR3 is TGTGCCAGCAGTGAAGGGGGCTACCCCTACGAGCAGTACTTC.

With regard to this clone: Other DNA sequences in this specimen translate into the identical CDR3. The chain links TRBV5-1 to TRBJ2-1; D call uncertain. V lost 1 base, J lost 5 bases, and 4 bases lay in between. CDR1 and CDR2 (germline): SGHRS, YFSETQ. This CDR3 is built from 12 residues. The CDR3 protein is CASSLIDNEQFF. CDR3 nucleotides: TGCGCCAGCAGCTTGATTGACAATGAGCAGTTCTTC.

The genes are TRBV27 and TRBJ2-5, with D maybe TRBD1 (6 bases). Trimming pared 9 bases from V and 5 bases from J, leaving 19 bases between. The CDR3 length is 14 residues. Germline CDR1 MNHEY, CDR2 SMNVEV (reference sequence). The CDR3 sequence: CASNAGVRGETQYF. DNA of the CDR3: TGTGCCAGTAACGCAGGGGTGAGAGGTGAGACCCAGTACTTC.

The rearrangement joins TRBV2 to TRBJ1-6, with 7 nucleotides matching TRBD1. This CDR3 spans 13 amino acids. Germline CDR1 is SNHLY and CDR2 is FYNNEI. V was clipped by 3 bases and J by 10 bases; unmatched bases: 3. The CDR3 coding sequence is TGTGCCAGCAGTGATGACAGGGAATCACCCCTCCACTTT. As protein: CASSDDRESPLHF.

The V gene is TRBV19, the J gene TRBJ2-7; D is perhaps TRBD1 or TRBD2 (6 bases each). The CDR3 is 13 residues long. Between the trimmed V and J ends, which lost 9 bases and 0 bases, there was a span of 12 bases. CDR1 and CDR2 from the germline V gene are LNHDA and SQIVND (reference sequence). The CDR3 coding sequence is TGTGCCAGCCTCGGGGGCGACTCCTACGAGCAGTACTTC. It translates to CASLGGDSYEQYF.

The chain employs TRBV13 and TRBJ2-7; 7 bases fit TRBD1. The CDR3 covers 13 residues. Losses at the gene ends were 4 bases for V and 5 bases for J; bases not matched to a gene: 5. The V gene's germline CDR1 is PRHDT and CDR2 FYEKMQ (reference sequence). The CDR3 DNA follows: TGTGCCAGCAGCTCACAGGGGTACGACGAGCAGTACTTC. Protein product: CASSSQGYDEQYF.

CDR3 sequence: CASTPPPGQGRRNTEAFF. Written as DNA, the CDR3 is TGTGCCAGCACCCCGCCCCCGGGACAGGGTCGGAGAAACACTGAAGCTTTCTTT. This chain uses TRBV25-1 with TRBJ1-1; 9 bases line up with TRBD1. J gave up 2 bases and V 7 bases, and 17 bases lay outside the gene matches. Germline values: CDR1 MGHDK, CDR2 SYGVNS. The CDR3 covers 18 residues.

The J gene is TRBJ2-5, the V gene TRBV13; D perhaps matches TRBD1 (6 bases). Germline-derived CDR1 and CDR2 are PRHDT and FYEKMQ (reference sequence). This CDR3 comprises 14 residues. V was clipped by 2 bases and J by 6 bases, with 13 bases between them. CDR3 DNA sequence: TGTGCCAGCAGCTTATCAGGGGCGAAGCAGACCCAGTACTTC. Amino acid sequence: CASSLSGAKQTQYF.

V is TRBV30 and J is TRBJ1-5, with no clear D. Germline V lookup: CDR1 GTSNPN, CDR2 SVGIG (reference sequence). This CDR3 contains 14 residues. V lost 3 bases, J lost 0 bases, and 9 bases lay in between. This CDR3 is CAWRGVSSNQPQHF. CDR3 nucleotide sequence: TGTGCCTGGAGGGGTGTTTCTAGCAATCAGCCCCAGCATTTT.

The V call is TRBV7-9, the J call TRBJ2-3; 14 nucleotides agree with TRBD2. The junction had 3 bases not matched to a gene; V was cut back by 1 base and J by 3 bases. The germline V gene has CDR1 SEHNR and CDR2 FQNEAQ (reference sequence). The CDR3 covers 17 residues. CDR3 in amino acids: CASSLGGLAGVTDTQYF. CDR3 sequence (DNA): TGTGCCAGCAGCTTAGGGGGACTAGCGGGAGTTACAGATACGCAGTATTTT.